The 23 T cell receptor beta chains below all came from one sample that was sequenced in a study of shared clonotypes between healthy human individuals. Repertoires were generated with immunoSEQ multiplex PCR, while TCRdb's copy carries only in-frame clones and drops some. This table holds around 500,000 clones, around four fifths found once. Material for sequencing was PBMCs. The receptors derive from a woman aged 35 to 49 in good health. Some clones in this sample may be carry-over from other donors' samples.

This clone was recorded once. The rearrangement uses TRBV10-3 and TRBJ2-4, with TRBD2 as a possible D gene (5 bases). Germline CDR1 is ENHRY and CDR2 is SYGVKD. The CDR3 spans 17 residues. The germline V and J ends were trimmed by 6 bases and 7 bases, with 25 bases remaining between them. CDR3: CAIRSASLATPRNIQYF. As DNA, the CDR3 is TGTGCCATCAGATCCGCTAGCTTGGCAACCCCCCGGAACATTCAGTACTTC.

The rearrangement links TRBV4-2 to TRBJ2-3, with 13 bases lining up with TRBD2. This CDR3 is built from 18 residues. CDR1 is LGHNA, CDR2 YNFKEQ, per germline. Trimming took 5 bases from V and 3 from J; bases not matched to a gene: 11. This CDR3 reads CASSDQLAGGPGTDTQYF. Written as DNA, the CDR3 is TGTGCCAGCAGCGACCAACTAGCGGGAGGGCCGGGGACAGATACGCAGTATTTT.

This chain connects TRBV6-4 to TRBJ2-1; 7 nucleotides line up with TRBD1. The J segment lost 10 bases and the V segment lost 6 bases, leaving 9 bases of the junction unmatched. The CDR3 totals 13 residues. Germline V CDR1 and CDR2: MRHNA, SNTAGT. The CDR3 protein is CASRANRGGEQFF. DNA for the CDR3: TGTGCCAGCAGAGCCAACAGGGGCGGAGAGCAGTTCTTC.

This clone appeared many times. The rearrangement joins TRBV2 to TRBJ2-4, with 9 positions matching TRBD1. The germline CDR1 and CDR2 sequences are SNHLY and FYNNEI. This CDR3 contains 17 residues. The V gene end was trimmed by 8 bases and the J gene end by 3 bases; junction bases not matched to a gene: 14. CDR3 sequence (DNA): TGTGCCAGCGGCTGGACAGGGGTCGCGTCGGGCAAAAACATTCAGTACTTC. This encodes CASGWTGVASGKNIQYF.

This clone is a singleton in its sample. The V call is TRBV7-8, the J call TRBJ1-2; no reliable D call. Germline CDR1 reads SGHVS; CDR2 reads FQNEAQ. The V and J ends lost 1 base and 4 bases respectively, with 7 bases between them. The CDR3 is 13 amino acids. The CDR3 DNA follows: TGTGCCAGCAGCTTAGGGTCCCCCTATGGCTACACCTTC. Translating it yields CASSLGSPYGYTF.

This clone has more than one count but fewer than ten. The V and J genes are TRBV28 and TRBJ2-7; 7 nucleotides agree with TRBD2. There are 15 residues in the CDR3. Per the germline V gene, CDR1 is MDHEN and CDR2 is SYDVKM. Trimming cost V 6 bases and J 6 bases; bases outside gene matches: 14. For the CDR3, the DNA is TGTGCCAGCAGCTACCTTAGCGGGCCCTCCGGCGAGCAGTACTTC. It yields the protein CASSYLSGPSGEQYF.

The V call is TRBV6-5, the J call TRBJ1-1; 7 bases agree with TRBD1. CDR3 length: 15 amino acids. Trimming cost V 5 bases and J 0 bases; bases outside gene matches: 6. Germline-derived CDR1 and CDR2 are MNHEY and SVGAGI. The CDR3 here is CASSTRTGMNTEAFF. DNA for the CDR3: TGTGCCAGCAGTACCAGGACAGGTATGAACACTGAAGCTTTCTTT.

In its sample, this clone was seen once. The chain links TRBV7-9 to TRBJ1-2, with 10 bases matching TRBD1. The CDR3 consists of 18 residues. Germline V gene data show CDR1 as SEHNR and CDR2 as FQNEAQ (reference sequence). Trimming at V came to 4 bases and at J to 2 bases, leaving 13 bases not matched to a gene. DNA for the CDR3: TGTGCCAGCAGCTCCCCAGACAGGGGGCAAAGATCGAACTATGGCTACACCTTC. Translation: CASSSPDRGQRSNYGYTF.

This sequence joins TRBV7-6 and TRBJ2-1, with D perhaps TRBD1 or TRBD2 (5 bases each). Germline V gene lookup returns CDR1 SGHVS and CDR2 FNYEAQ. V dropped 2 bases and J dropped 5 bases, with 16 bases sitting between them. There are 16 residues in the CDR3. The CDR3 loop is CASSLRDPRADNEQFF. The CDR3 DNA reads as TGTGCCAGCAGCTTAAGGGACCCGCGGGCTGACAATGAGCAGTTCTTC.

This clone appeared many times. The chain has TRBV19 and TRBJ2-1, with 8 bases lining up with TRBD2. The CDR3 sequence is 15 residues long. Germline CDR1 is LNHDA and CDR2 is SQIVND (reference sequence). The V and J ends lost 3 bases and 3 bases, in that order; junction bases with no gene match: 4. The CDR3 protein is CASSIRLAFYNEQFF. The CDR3 coding sequence is TGTGCCAGTAGTATCCGACTAGCGTTCTACAATGAGCAGTTCTTC.

Remarks on this clone: Its ends do not fully match the called genes, so a read error is possible. The V gene is TRBV28, the J gene TRBJ1-2; D is possibly TRBD1 (5 bases). CDR3 size: 15 residues. From germline, CDR1 is MDHEN and CDR2 SYDVKM. In DNA, the CDR3 is TGTGCCAGCAGTTCAACCGGGACCCCCGTCTATCGCTACACCTTC. Its translation is CASSSTGTPVYRYTF.

To note about this clone: Other DNA sequences in the sample encode the same CDR3. The gene calls are TRBV11-2 and TRBJ1-1; 8 nucleotides align to TRBD1. After removal of 6 bases from V and 4 bases from J, the junction contained 1 base not matched to a gene. The CDR3 length is 12 residues. CDR1 is SGHAT, CDR2 FQNNGV, per germline. CDR3 amino acids: CASSTGGTEAFF. CDR3 bases: TGTGCCAGCAGTACAGGGGGCACTGAAGCTTTCTTT. The whole variable domain, filled in from reference TRBV11-2 and TRBJ1-1, reads EAGVAQSPRYKIIEKRQSVAFWCNPISGHATLYWYQQILGQGPKLLIQFQNNGVVDDSQLPKDRFSAERLKGVDSTLKIQPAKLEDSAVYLCASSTGGTEAFFGQGTRLTVV.

This chain joins TRBV29-1 and TRBJ1-3; weak D call: TRBD1 (5 bases). The CDR3 runs to 13 residues. Trimming pared 6 bases from V and 8 bases from J, leaving 17 bases between. Germline loops: CDR1 SQVTM, CDR2 ANQGSEA. The CDR3 sequence: CSVSTGGGDTIYF. DNA of the CDR3: TGCAGCGTCTCAACAGGCGGGGGGGACACCATATATTTT.

The rearrangement links TRBV28 to TRBJ1-5, with 10 bases aligning to TRBD1. The length of the CDR3 is 16 residues. The V and J ends lost 6 bases and 2 bases, in that order; junction bases with no gene match: 7. CDR1 is MDHEN and CDR2 is SYDVKM in the germline V gene. CDR3 sequence (DNA): TGTGCCAGCAGGATAACCGGGACAGGGGGCAATCAGCCCCAGCATTTT. It translates to CASRITGTGGNQPQHF. Variable domain in full (rest from reference TRBV28 and TRBJ1-5): DVKVTQSSRYLVKRTGEKVFLECVQDMDHENMFWYRQDPGLGLRLIYFSYDVKMKEKGDIPEGYSVSREKKERFSLILESASTNQTSMYLCASRITGTGGNQPQHFGDGTRLSIL.

This clone showed up just a few times. The chain combines TRBV19 with TRBJ1-5, with D perhaps TRBD1 (5 bases). Per germline, CDR1 LNHDA and CDR2 SQIVND (reference sequence). V lost 5 bases, J lost 6 bases, and 17 bases lay in between. The CDR3 is 15 residues long. The CDR3 DNA reads as TGTGCCAGTAGTGCCCGGGGGGAAGCGTTTCAGCCCCAGCATTTT. Protein sequence: CASSARGEAFQPQHF. Looking up the rest from reference TRBV19 and TRBJ1-5 gives the full variable domain: DGGITQSPKYLFRKEGQNVTLSCEQNLNHDAMYWYRQDPGQGLRLIYYSQIVNDFQKGDIAEGYSVSREKKESFPLTVTSAQKNPTAFYLCASSARGEAFQPQHFGDGTRLSIL.

The chain couples TRBV30 to TRBJ2-7, with 9 bases lining up with TRBD1. CDR1 and CDR2 (germline): GTSNPN, SVGIG (reference sequence). With 3 bases clipped from V and 4 bases from J, the junction kept 10 bases outside the gene matches. The CDR3 extends over 15 amino acids. As DNA, the CDR3 is TGTGCCTGGAGGGGGGGACAGGGATTAAGGTACGAGCAGTACTTC. Translated, it gives CAWRGGQGLRYEQYF.

The gene calls are TRBV7-2 and TRBJ1-3; unclear D gene. The germline V gene encodes CDR1 SGHTA and CDR2 FQGNSA. The CDR3 contains 16 residues. The V end lost 5 bases, the J end lost 0 bases, and 14 bases lay between the germline ends. The CDR3 sequence: CASSPGGLSSGNTIYF. As DNA, the CDR3 is TGTGCCAGCAGCCCCGGAGGGCTGAGCTCTGGAAACACCATATATTTT.

The V and J genes are TRBV5-8 and TRBJ2-1; tentative D call: TRBD2 (5 bases). Germline-derived CDR1 and CDR2 are SGHTS and YDEGEE. The CDR3 is 16 amino acids. Trimming stripped 0 bases from V and 0 bases from J, with 10 bases between. The CDR3 region is CASSLVYGSSYNEQFF. DNA for the CDR3: TGTGCCAGCAGCTTGGTATATGGGAGCTCCTACAATGAGCAGTTCTTC.

This clone came up many times. J is TRBJ2-7 and V is TRBV28; TRBD1 matches at 9 bases. The CDR3 covers 16 residues. V dropped 6 bases and J dropped 0; count of bases not matched to a gene: 9. The germline V gene has CDR1 MDHEN and CDR2 SYDVKM. The CDR3 loop reads CASSSAGTGISYEQYF. The CDR3 DNA reads TGTGCCAGCAGCTCCGCCGGGACAGGGATCTCCTACGAGCAGTACTTC.

The V call is TRBV6-5, the J call TRBJ1-1; no clear D gene. V dropped 5 bases and J dropped 0 bases, with 7 bases sitting between them. In germline, CDR1 is MNHEY, CDR2 SVGAGI. The CDR3 covers 13 residues. DNA for the CDR3: TGTGCCAGCAGTCTAACAGTGAACACTGAAGCTTTCTTT. It codes for CASSLTVNTEAFF.

V and J are TRBV19 and TRBJ1-2, with 8 bases matching TRBD1. Germline V gene lookup returns CDR1 LNHDA and CDR2 SQIVND (reference sequence). The CDR3 is 15 residues long. After removal of 3 bases from V and 4 bases from J, the junction contained 7 bases not matched to a gene. The CDR3 loop is CASSMSRGPGYGYTF. The CDR3, as DNA: TGTGCCAGTAGTATGAGCAGGGGGCCGGGCTATGGCTACACCTTC.

This clone was observed a handful of times. This sequence joins TRBV5-1 and TRBJ1-1; D not certain. The germline CDR1 and CDR2 sequences are SGHRS and YFSETQ. V was shortened by 0 bases and J by 5 bases, with 11 bases between the two germline ends. This CDR3 spans 14 amino acids. CDR3 DNA: TGCGCCAGCAGCTTGGAGAGGGCTGGAACTGAAGCTTTCTTT. This gives the protein CASSLERAGTEAFF.

J is TRBJ2-7 and V is TRBV11-2, with unresolved D. CDR3 length: 14 amino acids. Looked up from germline, CDR1 is SGHAT and CDR2 is FQNNGV. Trimming stripped 1 base from V and 3 bases from J, with 10 bases between. The CDR3 loop reads CASSLGVGFYEQYF. DNA for the CDR3: TGTGCCAGCAGCTTAGGGGTAGGGTTCTACGAGCAGTACTTC.